This T cell receptor (beta chain) derives from a study of cytomegalovirus exposure and HLA in healthy donors (dated 2017 in TCRdb). With respect to the entire study: In an earlier analysis of fewer than 750 of the donors, around 290 Gb of sequence data and 117 million unique TCR beta sequences from 150 million to 200 million T cells were reported. An early release covering about 600 HLA-typed donors comprised 250 to 350 gigabases of sequencing data and tens of millions of unique TCR sequences. Of the 300 to 450 genotyped donors, 65% to 90% were placed in the genetic ancestry cluster associated with self-reported Caucasian donors. The study aimed to test whether signatures of past pathogen exposure could be identified by cataloging public T cell receptors. The T cell repertoires of 666 subjects were profiled by immunosequencing and related to cytomegalovirus serostatus. Besides the first cohort of around 670 subjects, a separate validation cohort made up of roughly 120 different subjects was used. To predict cytomegalovirus infection status, the study combined high-throughput TCR immunosequencing, statistical association of individual TCRs with disease status, and machine learning. To study patterns of TCR occurrence, a later analysis re-analyzed previously published TCR beta repertoires from 666 donors and added high-resolution HLA genotyping. In the later analysis, no new phenotypic data were used to find candidate immune exposures; instead, reliance was placed on TCR beta sequences and their occurrence across donors. To decide whether each TCR beta V gene segment behaved as functional or pseudogenic, an earlier analysis of nearly 600 of the donors relied on high-throughput TCR beta sequencing. Donor age, sex, ethnicity and CMV serostatus were compiled together with the repertoire data. A later genetic analysis used genome-wide SNP genotypes for about 55% of the 666 donors, treating that subset as a discovery cohort. All discovery cohort repertoires had been generated using a single sequencing platform. HLA typing covered class I and class II loci at four-digit resolution. The number of typed donors differed by locus: roughly 629-640 for A, B, C, DRB1 and DQB1; 500 to 550 for DQA1; about 600 for DPA1; and roughly 470 for DPB1. Because of strong linkage in the cohort, roughly five DR-DQ haplotypes were treated as single units for association and clustering. Among 300 to 450 genotyped donors of the cohort, an average of approximately 240,000 unique TCR beta nucleotide sequences were sequenced per donor, 15% to 20% of them non-productive. Summary of the overall study and its limitations: An earlier analysis of approximately 590 of the donors showed that most TCR beta V segments appeared in productive rearrangements either about 87% or about 30% of the time, which broadly matched IMGT annotations. Cytomegalovirus status was reported to be diagnosed by the classifier with high specificity and sensitivity in both the original and validation cohorts. A cluster of highly shared sequence variants was judged likely to represent a technical artifact of the sequencing pipeline. An association between a missense DCLRE1C variant and V-gene and J-gene trimming of TCR beta chains was found in a later genetic analysis and replicated in an independent cohort. Immune exposure information for the cohort was limited to CMV serostatus. Correlated functional status among segregating V segments might be attributable to linkage disequilibrium, but an unknown experimental factor could not be ruled out. When HLA alleles, especially DR and DQ, strongly co-occurred, TCR associations were difficult to assign to individual alleles. A later analysis found that HLA-associated TCR beta chains were more clonally expanded and had lower generation probabilities than equally common non-associated chains. While some public TCRs were present in many individuals, most TCR sequences turned up only very rarely across donors. Because HLA typing was missing for some donors at each locus, association tests included only the typed subset. Compared with the approximately 670-donor mean, donors in an Asian-associated ancestry cluster had fewer N-insertions in productive TCRs, according to a later genetic analysis. In a later analysis, the rate of TCR association differed among HLA loci, with DRB1 alleles having the most associated TCRs and HLA-C alleles having the fewest. Roughly uniform sequencing depth across donors was assumed in presence/absence analyses, although this assumption may not hold. A total of 150 or so TCR beta chains were listed by the study as associated with cytomegalovirus. A few of the identified cytomegalovirus-associated TCR beta chains were confirmed in vitro to be specific for cytomegalovirus antigens. In a later analysis, several top co-occurrence clusters were reported to appear linked to parvovirus B19, influenza, CMV and Epstein-Barr virus. In a later analysis, about 17,000 TCR beta sequences were associated with specific HLA alleles at a false discovery rate of 0.05. Because the 87-base-pair reads could not distinguish some IMGT-functional V segments, including TRBV6-2 and TRBV6-3, those segments were excluded. A further reported finding was that TCR beta sequences accurately predicted the HLA-A and HLA-B alleles for most subjects in the first cohort. A later analysis found that most CMV-associated TCR beta chains appeared HLA-restricted, with HLA associations seemingly driven largely by CMV exposure. It was suggested by the authors that the approach could potentially be generalized to other disease states and immunological phenotypes. In this cohort, only TCR beta chains were sequenced, and detectable features were limited by the absence of alpha or paired-chain data. Because counts were too low, under 20 rarely observed V segments, including chromosome 9 orphons, were left out of the earlier analysis of 587 of the donors.

The germline V gene encodes CDR1 LGHNA and CDR2 YNFKEQ. Spanning cysteine to phenylalanine, the CDR3 consists of 12 amino acids. Just CDR3 DNA is preserved here, 36 bases in frame from base 1. Compared with germline, V lacks 4 bases and J lacks 9 bases; bases without a gene match: 4. The cohort comprised 550 to 700 healthy bone marrow donors. All cohort members were sampled while nominally healthy, although unrecorded immune exposures were likely present. The donor was CMV seropositive and was included in the group of some 290 seropositive cohort members. A peripheral blood sample was collected from each donor, and TCR beta sequencing was performed on peripheral blood mononuclear cells. Genomic DNA extraction from the blood cell samples was performed with the Qiagen DNeasy Blood Extraction Kit. Receptors were amplified or captured by the immunoSEQ multiplex PCR assay. For the multiplex PCR, a mixture combining 60 forward primers for TCR Vbeta segments and 13 reverse primers for TCR Jbeta segments was used. The CDR3 region of rearranged TCR beta genes was amplified from genomic DNA by a multiplex PCR assay. The Illumina HiSeq System was used to sequence the amplified TCR beta libraries as 87-base-pair reads. The published analysis was carried out like this. In a later analysis, some 80 million unique TCR beta chains were counted across the roughly 610 repertoires, and roughly 10 million of these chains were shared by at least two donors. Raw reads were error-corrected and collapsed into unique sequences with a nearest-neighbor algorithm that merged closely related sequences to remove PCR and sequencing errors. V, D and J gene segments were assigned by aligning CDR3 sequences to IMGT reference sequences. For a sequence to be retained, at least a six-nucleotide match to both a V gene segment and a J gene segment was required. A rearrangement was called productive if the CDR3 had no stop codons and remained in frame with V and J, and every other rearrangement was called non-productive. Following IMGT convention, CDR3 was defined as the stretch from the second conserved V-encoded cysteine to the conserved J-encoded phenylalanine. In an earlier analysis of more than 550 of the donors, sequences lacking an unambiguous match to a single V gene segment were excluded. In an earlier analysis of about 590 of the donors, a V segment was called functional when productive rearrangements were above 56.7%, and segregating when the standard deviation between donors exceeded 5%. A statistical classification framework was built for diagnosing cytomegalovirus status from the catalog of TCR beta chain sequences. In a later analysis, V and J genes were assigned by comparing TCR nucleotide sequences against IMGT/GENE-DB human TR gene sequences. In a later analysis, CDR3 sequences and most-parsimonious VDJ recombination scenarios were assigned using the TCRdist pipeline. In a later analysis, each TCR beta chain was defined by its CDR3 amino acid sequence together with its V-gene family, and reads lacking a unique V-gene family were excluded. A later analysis removed 600 or so highly shared, low-generation-probability nucleotide sequences to deal with suspected cross-contamination and a sequencing artifact. In a later analysis, a clonal expansion index for each public chain was calculated from normalized within-repertoire ranks of inferred template counts. In a later analysis, generation probabilities were computed with a VDJ recombination model fitted to out-of-frame rearrangements, and the resulting probabilities were checked against IGoR. In a later analysis, hypergeometric tests were used to score TCR-TCR, TCR-HLA and TCR-CMV co-occurrence, with a repertoire-size bias correction applied to TCR pairs. To estimate false discovery rates, a later analysis permuted the HLA or CMV assignments 20 times. A later analysis grouped co-occurring TCRs with DBSCAN, adding TCRdist sequence similarity when clustering within HLA-allele-positive subsets. For co-occurrence clustering, repertoires with fewer than 30,000 or more than 120,000 public chains were excluded, along with five or six repertoires with anomalous nucleotide sharing. Sourced from immuneACCESS, this table was stored by TCRdb with only in-frame sequences that have V and J called. A share of the clones is absent; for the studies checked, an unresolved V gene accounts for under half, and the remainder has no known explanation. The DNA was the basis for D and trimming; V, J and clone size are from that table. The sample data list approximately 120,000 clones, and around 77% of these were observed just once. 9.5% to 15% of the sample rests with the top ten.

The count of this clone is one. The antigen it recognizes is unknown. The sample holds no much larger clone one base away, and base qualities are not on file. This TCR came from a woman aged 40 to 49 in good health and CMV-seropositive. The receptor chain draws on TRBV4-2 and TRBJ2-5, with 8 bases in between that match TRBD2. Sample: PBMCs. This receptor carries the CDR3 CASSPGGIAQYF. The nucleotides read TGTGCCAGCAGCCCGGGGGGGATCGCCCAGTACTTC.